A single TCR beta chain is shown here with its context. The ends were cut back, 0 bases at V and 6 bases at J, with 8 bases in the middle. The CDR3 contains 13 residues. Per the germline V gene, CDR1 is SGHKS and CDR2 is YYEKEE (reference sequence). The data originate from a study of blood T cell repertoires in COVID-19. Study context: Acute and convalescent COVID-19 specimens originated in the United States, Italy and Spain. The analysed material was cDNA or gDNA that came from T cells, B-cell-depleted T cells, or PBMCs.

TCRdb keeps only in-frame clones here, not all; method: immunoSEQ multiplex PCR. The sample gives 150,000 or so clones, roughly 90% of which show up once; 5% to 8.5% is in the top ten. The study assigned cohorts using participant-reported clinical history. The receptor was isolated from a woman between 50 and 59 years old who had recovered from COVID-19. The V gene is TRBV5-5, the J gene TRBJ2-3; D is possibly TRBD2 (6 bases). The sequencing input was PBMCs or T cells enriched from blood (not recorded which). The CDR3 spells CASSLGRGDTQYF. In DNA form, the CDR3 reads TGTGCCAGCAGCTTGGGTCGGGGGGATACGCAGTATTTT.